The present T cell receptor beta chain was sequenced within a study of T cells in Graves' hyperthyroidism and ophthalmopathy. CDR3 length equals 14 residues. V lost 0 bases to trimming and J lost 7 bases, with 11 bases between them. Per germline, CDR1 LNHDA and CDR2 SQIVND (reference sequence). This clonotype came up a few times. RNA transcripts served as the template for amplifying TCR beta CDR3 regions. TCR CDR3 underwent first-round RT-PCR with the HTBI primer set. TCRdb reprocessed the multiplex PCR reads via MiXCR and lists one record per CDR3 protein. The repertoire holds fewer than 450,000 distinct CDR3 sequences, with roughly 13% as singletons.

This receptor was identified in a man aged 45 to 65 with Graves' ophthalmopathy. This sequence joins TRBV19 and TRBJ2-3; no clear D gene. Sequenced: blood. Written as DNA, the CDR3 is TGTGCCAGTAGTATAGACGACCGGGCCCATACGCAGTATTTT. It specifies CASSIDDRAHTQYF.